Sequencing of this TCR beta chain was carried out in a study of T cells in localized non-small cell lung cancer. Overall study results and limits: Because sequencing included only one region (of the tumor), heterogeneity remains possible. Uninvolved adjacent lung had higher T cell clonality than tumor and all other tissues. Adjacent lung had a median roughly 60 of the 100 largest tumor clones. The study linked higher blood T cell density to longer overall survival.

Some clones are missing from TCRdb's copy, which holds only in-frame ones; the method was immunoSEQ multiplex PCR. Of roughly 66,000 clones in the sample, 90% are singletons; the top ten hold roughly 1.8%. The CDR3 runs 16 residues. CDR1 is SGHAT and CDR2 is FQNNGV in the germline V gene. J lost 1 base, V lost 4 bases, and 6 bases had no gene match. In this sample, this clone turned up once. Antigen: not known. The chain links TRBV11-2 to TRBJ2-2; TRBD2 agrees at 7 bases. This TCR was sampled from a woman aged 35-75 years with stage I lung adenocarcinoma. The sample consisted of peripheral blood, taken before any cancer treatment. The CDR3 sequence is CASSSLAGWNTGELFF. CDR3 nucleotides: TGTGCCAGCAGCTCATTAGCGGGCTGGAACACCGGGGAGCTGTTTTTT.